Following are 30 T cell receptor beta chains from one sample sequenced in a study of T cells in Graves' hyperthyroidism and ophthalmopathy. Amplification of TCR beta CDR3 regions was performed using RNA transcripts as template. HTBI primers were used for first-round RT-PCR of the TCR CDR3. TCRdb reprocessed the multiplex PCR reads with MiXCR, giving one entry per CDR3 protein. Of about 540,000 distinct CDR3 sequences in the sample, approximately 44% were seen once. Source material: peripheral blood or thyroid tissue (not recorded which). These receptors were obtained from a woman aged 18-29 years with Graves' hyperthyroidism.

A note on this clonotype: This may stem from a read error, because a much larger clone lies one nucleotide away. The rearrangement links TRBV20-1 to TRBJ1-5, with D possibly matching TRBD1 (5 bases). CDR1 DFQATT and CDR2 SNEGSKA come from the germline V gene (reference sequence). This CDR3 is built from 13 residues. The CDR3 loop is CSVGGGTNQPQHF. CDR3 DNA sequence: TGCAGCGTGGGGGGTGGTACAAATCAGCCCCAGCATTTT.

Worth noting for this clonotype: The junction and the germline gene differ at one end; a read error may be behind it. The rearrangement joins TRBV10-3 to TRBJ1-5; TRBD1 is a possible D gene (5 bases). The length of the CDR3 is 17 residues. The V gene's germline CDR1 is ENHRY and CDR2 SYGVKD. As DNA, the CDR3 is TGTGCCAGCAGTGAAGCTTGGGCCACAGGTGGCAATCAGCCCCAGCATTTT. Amino acid sequence: CASSEAWATGGNQPQHF.

The chain couples TRBV2 to TRBJ1-2; D uncertain. CDR1 and CDR2 (germline): SNHLY, FYNNEI. There are 14 residues in the CDR3. V was cut by 5 bases and J by 3 bases, with 13 bases left in between. The CDR3 nucleotides are TGTGCCAGCAGTCGAGATGTAGCCTACTATGGCTACACCTTC. Translating gives CASSRDVAYYGYTF. The variable domain in full, with the rest retrieved from reference TRBV2 and TRBJ1-2, is EPEVTQTPSHQVTQMGQEVILRCVPISNHLYFYWYRQILGQKVEFLVSFYNNEISEKSEIFDDQFSVERPDGSNFTLKIRSTKLEDSAMYFCASSRDVAYYGYTFGSGTRLTVV.

J is TRBJ1-3 and V is TRBV2; 8 bases line up with TRBD1. Per germline, CDR1 SNHLY and CDR2 FYNNEI. V shed 8 bases and J 0 bases; nucleotides not matched to a gene: 9. This CDR3 has 16 residues. The CDR3 DNA sequence: TGTGCCAGCTCACCCGGGACAGGAGACTCTGGAAACACCATATATTTT. Its translation is CASSPGTGDSGNTIYF.

The chain has TRBV7-2 and TRBJ2-7; 8 nucleotides align to TRBD2. This CDR3 comprises 10 residues. V trimming: 6 bases; J trimming: 11 bases; junction bases outside the gene matches: 3. In germline, CDR1 is SGHTA, CDR2 FQGNSA. The CDR3 spells CASSSGREYF. DNA for the CDR3: TGTGCCAGCAGTTCCGGGAGGGAGTACTTC.

This clonotype was detected only once. The junction differs from germline at one of its ends, possibly a read error. The genes are TRBV10-3 and TRBJ2-5, with 12 bases that match TRBD1. CDR1 is ENHRY, CDR2 SYGVKD, per germline. The CDR3 contains 16 residues. This CDR3 reads CAVSDGTGGARETQYF. In nucleotides, the CDR3 is TGTGCCGTCAGCGACGGGACAGGGGGCGCGCGGGAGACCCAGTACTTC.

The chain recombines TRBV7-9 with TRBJ1-4; 8 nucleotides align to TRBD1. Germline V CDR1 and CDR2: SEHNR, FQNEAQ (reference sequence). The CDR3 runs 15 residues. V dropped 9 bases and J dropped 3; count of bases not matched to a gene: 9. Here the CDR3 reads CASTEVDRANEKLFF. The CDR3 bases are TGTGCCAGTACCGAGGTGGACAGGGCTAATGAAAAACTGTTTTTT.

The V and J genes are TRBV3-1 and TRBJ1-1; D is unresolved. The V end lost 2 bases, the J end lost 6 bases, and 13 bases lay between the germline ends. The CDR3 runs 14 residues. Germline CDR1 and CDR2: LGHDT and YNNKEL (reference sequence). DNA for the CDR3: TGTGCCAGCAGCCAAACGGCTGGAGGGTCTGAAGCTTTCTTT. This encodes CASSQTAGGSEAFF.

This clonotype was observed a single time. This chain connects TRBV7-2 to TRBJ1-4; a weak D match, TRBD1 (5 bases). CDR1 SGHTA and CDR2 FQGNSA come from the germline V gene. V lost 5 bases and J lost 0, with 13 bases in between. CDR3 size: 16 residues. The CDR3 DNA sequence: TGTGCCAGCAGCCAAGATGGGACTGCAACTAATGAAAAACTGTTTTTT. It encodes CASSQDGTATNEKLFF. Drawing the rest from reference TRBV7-2 and TRBJ1-4, the complete variable domain is GAGVSQSPSNKVTEKGKDVELRCDPISGHTALYWYRQSLGQGLEFLIYFQGNSAPDKSGLPSDRFSAERTGGSVSTLTIQRTQQEDSAVYLCASSQDGTATNEKLFFGSGTQLSVL.

Only a few counts were recorded for this clonotype. The chain is built from TRBV9 and TRBJ2-3; 11 nucleotides agree with TRBD2. The CDR3 is 18 residues long. Germline V CDR1 and CDR2: SGDLS, YYNGEE. The junction had 12 bases not matched to a gene; V was cut back by 0 bases and J by 6 bases. The CDR3 is CASSVEGKGTSGWDTQYF. The CDR3, as DNA: TGTGCCAGCAGCGTAGAGGGAAAAGGGACTAGCGGATGGGATACGCAGTATTTT.

This clonotype was recorded many times. The CDR3 loop is CASSLPGGHQPQHF. In DNA, the CDR3 is TGTGCCAGTAGCCTCCCGGGAGGTCATCAGCCCCAGCATTTT. The V gene is TRBV19, the J gene TRBJ1-5, with D uncertain. CDR1 and CDR2 from the germline V gene are LNHDA and SQIVND (reference sequence). The ends were cut back, 6 bases at V and 5 bases at J, with 14 bases in the middle. The CDR3 length is 14 residues.

The chain links TRBV15 to TRBJ1-5; D is ambiguous. The CDR3 runs to 15 residues. Trimming cost V 3 bases and J 2 bases, with 11 bases left between them. CDR1 is LNHNV and CDR2 is YYDKDF in the germline V gene (reference sequence). CDR3 sequence: CATSRVGYRNQPQHF. In DNA, the CDR3 is TGTGCCACCAGCAGGGTCGGGTATCGCAATCAGCCCCAGCATTTT.

This clonotype appeared a few times. The chain has TRBV29-1 and TRBJ1-2; the match to TRBD1 covers 10 bases. Germline V gene lookup returns CDR1 SQVTM and CDR2 ANQGSEA. The ends lost 7 bases at V and 3 bases at J; junction bases unmatched: 5. There are 13 residues in the CDR3. CDR3 in amino acids: CSARQGADYGYTF. CDR3 nucleotide sequence: TGCAGCGCTAGACAGGGGGCGGACTATGGCTACACCTTC. Variable domain in full (rest from reference TRBV29-1 and TRBJ1-2): SAVISQKPSRDICQRGTSLTIQCQVDSQVTMMFWYRQQPGQSLTLIATANQGSEATYESGFVIDKFPISRPNLTFSTLTVSNMSPEDSSIYLCSARQGADYGYTFGSGTRLTVV.

This clonotype was observed at least ten times. The V gene is TRBV29-1, the J gene TRBJ2-2; D is undetermined. Germline CDR1 SQVTM, CDR2 ANQGSEA. V lost 2 bases, J lost 5 bases, and 6 bases lay in between. The length of the CDR3 is 12 residues. For the CDR3, the DNA is TGCAGCGTTGAACTGTGGACCGGGGAGCTGTTTTTT. This sequence encodes CSVELWTGELFF.

This clonotype is a singleton in its sample. The CDR3 reads CASSPQGRQQETQYF. Written as DNA, the CDR3 is TGTGCCAGCAGCCCTCAGGGACGGCAGCAAGAGACCCAGTACTTC. The genes are TRBV11-2 and TRBJ2-5; perhaps D is TRBD1 or TRBD2 (5 bases each). The V gene lost 5 bases and the J gene lost 2 bases, with 15 bases spanning the gap. The CDR3 is 15 amino acids. Germline V CDR1 and CDR2: SGHAT, FQNNGV. Full variable domain (missing parts from reference TRBV11-2 and TRBJ2-5): EAGVAQSPRYKIIEKRQSVAFWCNPISGHATLYWYQQILGQGPKLLIQFQNNGVVDDSQLPKDRFSAERLKGVDSTLKIQPAKLEDSAVYLCASSPQGRQQETQYFGPGTRLLVL.

This clonotype occurred once. V gene TRBV29-1 combines with J gene TRBJ1-5, with D tentatively TRBD1 (6 bases). Trimming shortened V by 7 bases and J by 11 bases, and 21 bases separated the two germline ends. Germline CDR1 is SQVTM and CDR2 is ANQGSEA. The CDR3 is 13 amino acids. The CDR3 sequence: CSALVIAGAAQHF. DNA for the CDR3: TGCAGCGCCCTTGTCATTGCGGGGGCGGCCCAGCATTTT.

This clonotype was recorded many times. CDR3 nucleotide sequence: TGTGCCAGCATCGACAGAGCGGGAGGGCCGGAGACCCAGTACTTC. Protein product: CASIDRAGGPETQYF. This rearrangement joins TRBV7-2 to TRBJ2-5; 10 nucleotides line up with TRBD2. Germline lookup yields CDR1 SGHTA and CDR2 FQGNSA. J was trimmed by 5 bases and V by 7 bases; bases with no gene match: 10. CDR3 length: 15 residues. The variable domain in full, completed from reference TRBV7-2 and TRBJ2-5, reads GAGVSQSPSNKVTEKGKDVELRCDPISGHTALYWYRQSLGQGLEFLIYFQGNSAPDKSGLPSDRFSAERTGGSVSTLTIQRTQQEDSAVYLCASIDRAGGPETQYFGPGTRLLVL.

The chain carries TRBV25-1 and TRBJ1-2, with no clear D. This CDR3 region has 15 residues. Germline V gives CDR1 MGHDK, CDR2 SYGVNS. Between the trimmed V and J ends, which lost 6 bases and 5 bases, there was a span of 19 bases. As DNA, the CDR3 is TGTGCCAGCAGCCAACGAACTCTAACAGAATATGGCTACACCTTC. Amino acid sequence: CASSQRTLTEYGYTF.

The chain joins TRBV12-3 or TRBV12-4 to TRBJ2-7; D possibly corresponds to TRBD1 (6 bases). The CDR3 contains 14 residues. Trimming removed 3 bases from V and 5 bases from J, with 14 bases in between. Here the CDR3 DNA reads TGTGCCAGCAGTTTTGGGCAGGGGAAAGACGAGCAGTACTTC. It is translated as CASSFGQGKDEQYF.

This clonotype has a handful of counts. The chain uses TRBV13 and TRBJ1-1; no firm D call. Germline CDR1 and CDR2: PRHDT and FYEKMQ (reference sequence). This CDR3 is built from 15 residues. Trimming took 5 bases from V and 3 from J, leaving 16 bases between them. The CDR3 protein is CASSTRTPMDTEAFF. In nucleotides, the CDR3 is TGTGCCAGCAGCACCCGGACGCCTATGGACACTGAAGCTTTCTTT.

This clonotype has just a few counts. The rearrangement uses TRBV5-1 and TRBJ2-7, with 8 bases aligning to TRBD2. The CDR3 consists of 14 residues. Germline-derived CDR1 and CDR2 are SGHRS and YFSETQ. The V and J ends lost 2 bases and 6 bases, in that order; junction bases with no gene match: 7. Here the CDR3 reads CASSFRGRKFEQYF. CDR3 DNA sequence: TGCGCCAGCAGCTTCCGCGGGAGGAAATTCGAGCAGTACTTC.

This clonotype appeared many times. The J gene is TRBJ1-6, the V gene TRBV12-3 or TRBV12-4; 7 bases align to TRBD1. The ends lost 4 bases at V and 11 bases at J; junction bases unmatched: 8. The CDR3 is 14 residues long. This CDR3 reads CASSSQGSLTPLHF. CDR3 in DNA: TGTGCCAGCAGTTCACAGGGGTCGCTGACACCCCTCCACTTT.

The V and J genes are TRBV24-1 and TRBJ2-5, with 9 bases fitting TRBD2. Germline CDR1 reads KGHDR; CDR2 reads SFDVKD. The ends lost 4 bases at V and 1 base at J; junction bases unmatched: 3. This CDR3 has 15 amino acids. The CDR3 here is CATSDPTSGQETQYF. The CDR3 nucleotides read TGTGCCACCAGTGACCCGACTAGCGGCCAAGAGACCCAGTACTTC.

This clonotype was seen many times. This chain joins TRBV20-1 and TRBJ1-6, with D perhaps TRBD1 (5 bases). The CDR3 runs to 13 residues. Germline values: CDR1 DFQATT, CDR2 SNEGSKA (reference sequence). V was clipped by 1 base and J by 9 bases, with 10 bases between them. The CDR3 sequence: CSARVGVSSPLHF. CDR3 coding DNA: TGCAGTGCTAGAGTAGGGGTTAGTTCACCCCTCCACTTT.

The chain is built from TRBV7-8 and TRBJ1-5; D call uncertain. The CDR3 totals 15 residues. The germline CDR1 and CDR2 sequences are SGHVS and FQNEAQ. Trimming took off 3 bases at V and 1 base at J, with 10 bases between the two ends. This CDR3 is CASSLTGMSNQPQHF. CDR3 in DNA: TGTGCCAGCAGCTTGACGGGGATGAGCAATCAGCCCCAGCATTTT. The full variable domain, completed using reference TRBV7-8 and TRBJ1-5, is GAGVSQSPRYKVAKRGQDVALRCDPISGHVSLFWYQQALGQGPEFLTYFQNEAQLDKSGLPSDRFFAERPEGSVSTLKIQRTQQEDSAVYLCASSLTGMSNQPQHFGDGTRLSIL.

A few counts support this clonotype. The chain couples TRBV20-1 to TRBJ2-5; maybe TRBD2 (6 bases). CDR1 is DFQATT and CDR2 is SNEGSKA in the germline V gene (reference sequence). Trimming left V 0 bases short and J 3 bases short, with 17 bases between. The CDR3 covers 16 residues. CDR3 loop: CSARDRTGVREETQYF. CDR3 DNA: TGCAGTGCTAGAGATCGGACGGGGGTAAGGGAAGAGACCCAGTACTTC.

The chain recombines TRBV2 with TRBJ1-2, with D tentatively TRBD1 (6 bases). CDR3 length: 15 amino acids. V was shortened by 10 bases and J by 7 bases, with 25 bases between the two germline ends. The germline gives CDR1 SNHLY, CDR2 FYNNEI. This chain's CDR3 is CATQSDLSPGAGYTF. The CDR3 DNA sequence: TGTGCCACACAATCGGATTTATCCCCAGGGGCTGGCTACACCTTC.

V is TRBV5-1 and J is TRBJ2-7; TRBD2 might be the D (5 bases). The CDR3 has 14 amino acids. Trimming left V 0 bases short and J 3 bases short, with 10 bases between. Germline-derived CDR1 and CDR2 are SGHRS and YFSETQ. CDR3 in DNA: TGCGCCAGCAGCTTGGGACACGGGATCTACGAGCAGTACTTC. It specifies CASSLGHGIYEQYF.

The chain has TRBV10-3 and TRBJ2-2; 7 positions match TRBD2. The length of the CDR3 is 14 residues. Unmatched junction bases numbered 9, after V lost 7 bases and J lost 7 bases. Germline assignment: CDR1 ENHRY and CDR2 SYGVKD. As DNA, the CDR3 is TGTGCCATCAAGAGGCTAGCGGAGGGCGGGGAGCTGTTTTTT. This translates into CAIKRLAEGGELFF.

This clonotype was observed at least ten times. The rearrangement uses TRBV5-1 and TRBJ2-5, with 11 bases fitting TRBD1. The CDR3 length is 14 residues. CDR1 is SGHRS, CDR2 YFSETQ, per germline. Unmatched junction bases numbered 3, after V lost 4 bases and J lost 4 bases. In DNA, the CDR3 is TGCGCCAGCAGCCAGGGACAGGGGGGAGAGACCCAGTACTTC. Translating gives CASSQGQGGETQYF.